Following are 23 T cell receptor beta chains from one sample sequenced in a study of blood T cell repertoires in COVID-19. Here immunoSEQ multiplex PCR was the method, and the copy in TCRdb shows in-frame clones only, minus some. The sample lists about 160,000 clones; around nine tenths were seen once. Sequenced: peripheral blood. The receptor source for this set is a woman aged 65 to 85 with COVID-19, enrolled during active disease.

V usage is TRBV7-2 and J usage is TRBJ2-3, with D perhaps matching TRBD1 (5 bases). The germline CDR1 and CDR2 sequences are SGHTA and FQGNSA. The germline V and J ends were trimmed by 7 bases and 2 bases, with 19 bases remaining between them. The CDR3 is 16 amino acids. Written as DNA, the CDR3 is TGTGCCAGCATTAAGGGGAAGGGTGGTAACACAGATACGCAGTATTTT. Translation gives CASIKGKGGNTDTQYF.

The rearrangement uses TRBV5-4 and TRBJ1-6; no clear D gene. The CDR3 consists of 12 residues. V dropped 7 bases and J dropped 8 bases, with 10 bases sitting between them. The germline V gene has CDR1 SGHNT and CDR2 YYREEE (reference sequence). For the CDR3, the DNA is TGTGCCAGCTCCACTCTGGATTCACCCCTCCACTTT. It yields the protein CASSTLDSPLHF. The variable domain in full, completed from reference TRBV5-4 and TRBJ1-6, reads ETGVTQSPTHLIKTRGQQVTLRCSSQSGHNTVSWYQQALGQGPQFIFQYYREEENGRGNFPPRFSGLQFPNYSSELNVNALELDDSALYLCASSTLDSPLHFGNGTRLTVT.

A single count supports this clone. The V and J genes are TRBV5-1 and TRBJ2-3; 14 bases map to TRBD2. The junction had 4 bases not matched to a gene; V was cut back by 2 bases and J by 5 bases. The CDR3 is 16 residues long. CDR1 is SGHRS and CDR2 is YFSETQ in the germline V gene. Written as DNA, the CDR3 is TGCGCCAGCAGCTTTGGGACTAGCGGGGGTGGAGATACGCAGTATTTT. Translating it yields CASSFGTSGGGDTQYF.

The chain employs TRBV5-1 and TRBJ2-1; 7 bases match TRBD1. Germline assignment: CDR1 SGHRS and CDR2 YFSETQ. V shed 4 bases and J 0 bases; nucleotides not matched to a gene: 1. This CDR3 is 14 amino acids long. CDR3 loop: CASSRDSSYNEQFF. In DNA, the CDR3 is TGCGCCAGCAGCAGGGACAGCTCCTACAATGAGCAGTTCTTC.

The V and J genes are TRBV2 and TRBJ2-2; D gene unclear. The CDR3 contains 15 residues. Trimming left V 1 base short and J 4 bases short, with 10 bases between. Germline-derived CDR1 and CDR2 are SNHLY and FYNNEI. In DNA, the CDR3 is TGTGCCAGCAGTGAAGGGTGGCAGGCCACCGGGGAGCTGTTTTTT. It encodes CASSEGWQATGELFF.

The chain has TRBV9 and TRBJ1-6; D ambiguous. V gave up 0 bases and J gave up 3 bases, with 10 bases separating them. The CDR3 is 16 amino acids. CDR1 is SGDLS and CDR2 is YYNGEE in the germline V gene. CDR3 sequence: CASSVGIGIYNSPLHF. In DNA, the CDR3 is TGTGCCAGCAGCGTAGGTATCGGGATCTATAATTCACCCCTCCACTTT.

V is TRBV30 and J is TRBJ1-1, with 9 bases lining up with TRBD1. The germline V gene has CDR1 GTSNPN and CDR2 SVGIG (reference sequence). The CDR3 has 14 residues. V shed 3 bases and J 7 bases; nucleotides not matched to a gene: 9. CDR3 amino acids: CAWRDRGGPSEAFF. The DNA for the CDR3 is TGTGCCTGGAGAGACAGGGGGGGGCCGAGTGAAGCTTTCTTT.

The chain carries TRBV18 and TRBJ1-2, with D possibly TRBD1 on 6 matching bases. The CDR3 is 15 amino acids. Germline assignment: CDR1 KGHSH and CDR2 LQKENI. V dropped 4 bases and J dropped 2 bases, with 14 bases sitting between them. CDR3 loop: CASSRGRTENYGYTF. As DNA, the CDR3 is TGTGCCAGCTCACGGGGTCGGACAGAAAACTATGGCTACACCTTC.

This clone was counted once. The chain combines TRBV15 with TRBJ1-5; D may be TRBD1 (5 bases). V gave up 2 bases and J gave up 7 bases, with 18 bases separating them. This CDR3 has 16 amino acids. Per the germline V gene, CDR1 is LNHNV and CDR2 is YYDKDF (reference sequence). The CDR3 DNA follows: TGTGCCACCAGCAGACTAACAGGATCCTTTAGCCAGCCCCAGCATTTT. It translates to CATSRLTGSFSQPQHF.

The gene calls are TRBV6-6 and TRBJ2-5; a weak D match, TRBD1 (5 bases). V was clipped by 2 bases and J by 5 bases, with 12 bases between them. CDR3 length equals 14 residues. In germline, CDR1 is MNHNY, CDR2 SVGAGI (reference sequence). The chain's CDR3 is CASSYKGRDETQYF. CDR3 DNA sequence: TGTGCCAGCAGTTACAAGGGGCGCGATGAGACCCAGTACTTC.

This clone was seen a single time. CDR3 region: CAWLSAGNTIYF. The CDR3 DNA reads TGTGCCTGGCTTAGTGCTGGAAACACCATATATTTT. The chain has TRBV30 and TRBJ1-3; D is uncertain. This CDR3 has 12 residues. The ends were cut back, 5 bases at V and 2 bases at J, with 7 bases in the middle. Per the germline V gene, CDR1 is GTSNPN and CDR2 is SVGIG (reference sequence).

The gene calls are TRBV13 and TRBJ1-6, with 9 bases matching TRBD1. CDR3 length: 14 residues. The germline V gene encodes CDR1 PRHDT and CDR2 FYEKMQ (reference sequence). J gave up 6 bases and V 3 bases, and 0 bases lay outside the gene matches. In DNA form, the CDR3 reads TGTGCCAGCAGCTTGGACAGGGGTAATTCACCCCTCCACTTT. Amino acid sequence: CASSLDRGNSPLHF.

This rearrangement joins TRBV19 to TRBJ2-6; D ambiguous. Looked up from germline, CDR1 is LNHDA and CDR2 is SQIVND (reference sequence). Trimming removed 7 bases at V and 0 bases at J, with 10 bases between. This CDR3 has 15 amino acids. The CDR3 bases are TGTGCCAGTACCAATACACCCTCTGGGGCCAACGTCCTGACTTTC. It encodes CASTNTPSGANVLTF.

This chain uses TRBV7-9 with TRBJ1-4, with TRBD1 matching over 10 bases. This CDR3 has 16 amino acids. Germline-derived CDR1 and CDR2 are SEHNR and FQNEAQ (reference sequence). J lost 8 bases, V lost 5 bases, and 11 bases had no gene match. CDR3 sequence: CASSPSGDRGQEKLFF. The CDR3 bases are TGTGCCAGCAGCCCATCCGGCGACAGGGGGCAAGAAAAACTGTTTTTT.

A word on this clone: Distinct nucleotide sequences in the sample also encode this CDR3. This chain uses TRBV5-1 with TRBJ1-6; 7 nucleotides line up with TRBD1. V gave up 0 bases and J gave up 8 bases; unmatched junction bases: 2. The germline V gene encodes CDR1 SGHRS and CDR2 YFSETQ. This CDR3 spans 14 amino acids. CDR3 region: CASSLGQGDSPLHF. CDR3 nucleotides: TGCGCCAGCAGCTTGGGGCAGGGGGATTCACCCCTCCACTTT.

The chain uses TRBV23-1 and TRBJ1-1, with a weak D call TRBD1 (5 bases). TRBV23-1 is an ORF for which the function is uncertain. Trimming took 2 bases from V and 1 from J, leaving 20 bases between them. CDR3 length: 18 residues. CDR3 sequence reads: CASSQSGGAGWANTEAFF. The CDR3 region has the DNA TGCGCCAGCAGTCAAAGTGGCGGCGCAGGGTGGGCGAACACTGAAGCTTTCTTT.

The rearrangement uses TRBV10-3 and TRBJ2-3; 7 bases line up with TRBD2. This CDR3 has 17 amino acids. V was clipped by 4 bases and J by 0 bases; unmatched bases: 10. CDR1 is ENHRY and CDR2 is SYGVKD in the germline V gene. CDR3 protein: CAISGTRRRESTDTQYF. Here the CDR3 DNA reads TGTGCCATCAGTGGGACTAGAAGGAGGGAAAGCACAGATACGCAGTATTTT.

This chain joins TRBV30 and TRBJ1-1; D is uncertain. Trimming took 0 bases from V and 1 from J, leaving 6 bases between them. This CDR3 spans 13 amino acids. The V gene's germline CDR1 is GTSNPN and CDR2 SVGIG (reference sequence). CDR3 nucleotide sequence: TGTGCCTGGAGTGTTAGAGAGAACACTGAAGCTTTCTTT. It encodes CAWSVRENTEAFF.

The chain joins TRBV7-2 to TRBJ2-5; 14 bases match TRBD2. The germline CDR1 and CDR2 sequences are SGHTA and FQGNSA. The CDR3 totals 14 residues. The junction had 9 bases not matched to a gene; V was cut back by 5 bases and J by 13 bases. CDR3 in DNA: TGTGCCAGCAGCCCCGGGACTAGCGGGGGCCCCTGGTACTTC. Residues: CASSPGTSGGPWYF.

The chain has TRBV6-2 or TRBV6-3 and TRBJ1-1; D is possibly TRBD1 (5 bases). Germline V CDR1 and CDR2: MNHEY, SVGEGT. CDR3 length: 14 amino acids. Trimming removed 2 bases at V and 1 base at J, with 8 bases between. DNA for the CDR3: TGTGCCAGCAGTTACCGGGGGGGGAACACTGAAGCTTTCTTT. Amino acids: CASSYRGGNTEAFF.

This clone was counted between two and nine times. The chain couples TRBV5-1 to TRBJ1-1; D not resolved. The length of the CDR3 is 13 residues. The germline V gene has CDR1 SGHRS and CDR2 YFSETQ. V was cut by 0 bases and J by 8 bases, with 11 bases left in between. The chain's CDR3 is CASSLVSIQEAFF. CDR3 nucleotides: TGCGCCAGCAGCTTGGTGTCAATACAAGAAGCTTTCTTT.

The chain links TRBV7-7 to TRBJ2-5, with D perhaps TRBD1 (8 bases). The CDR3 has 13 residues. V lost 4 bases and J lost 6, with 12 bases in between. Germline values: CDR1 SSHAT, CDR2 FNYEAQ (reference sequence). The CDR3 region is CASSSQGGQTQYF. The DNA of the CDR3 is TGTGCCAGCAGCTCACAGGGGGGGCAGACCCAGTACTTC.

The chain combines TRBV6-1 with TRBJ1-1, with D hard to call. Germline assignment: CDR1 MNHNS and CDR2 SASEGT. V lost 2 bases, J lost 3 bases, and 4 bases lay in between. This CDR3 has 12 amino acids. The CDR3 reads CASSEPYTEAFF. The CDR3 DNA follows: TGTGCCAGCAGTGAACCCTACACTGAAGCTTTCTTT.